The next 9 T cell receptor beta chains were all read from a single sample in a study of T cell repertoires in cytomegalovirus infection (dated by TCRdb to about 2019). Reading the label with the study, this specimen's treatment or condition is: in vitro stimulation with specific CMV peptide epitopes to enrich CMV-specific T cells. TCRdb names Illumina HiSeq 1500 as the instrument used. Clones were called with MiXCR by TCRdb after fastp trimmed the public reads at Q25, and only in-frame beta chains were retained. Each CDR3 protein appears once, grouped with its most common genes and DNA. The sample table records some 920,000 distinct CDR3 sequences; approximately 33% of these occur just once. The ten largest make up roughly an eighth of the sample. No antigen has been assigned to these receptors. The source was cultured CD8+ T cells from PBMCs, collected from culture after CMV antigen stimulation. The receptors shown here come from a human donor in good health (CMV status not recorded). Some clones in this sample may be carry-over from other donors' samples.

This clonotype was observed a few times. The V call is TRBV9, the J call TRBJ2-1, with D unclear. The ends were cut back, 0 bases at V and 4 bases at J, with 11 bases in the middle. Germline CDR1 SGDLS, CDR2 YYNGEE. CDR3 length equals 15 residues. CDR3 in DNA: TGTGCCAGCAGCGTAGGTGGCCGGGTTTACAATGAGCAGTTCTTC. Residues: CASSVGGRVYNEQFF.

CDR3 coding DNA: TGTGCCAGCAGGGAGACCGGACAGGGGATGGCTGAAGCTTTCTTT. It encodes CASRETGQGMAEAFF. The chain employs TRBV14 and TRBJ1-1; TRBD1 matches at 9 bases. CDR3 size: 15 residues. J was trimmed by 6 bases and V by 6 bases; bases with no gene match: 11. Germline V gives CDR1 SGHDN, CDR2 FVKESK.

This clonotype was recorded many times. This chain uses TRBV7-2 with TRBJ2-5, with 9 bases fitting TRBD2. Trimming at V came to 5 bases and at J to 4 bases, leaving 8 bases not matched to a gene. The CDR3 length is 15 residues. Germline lookup yields CDR1 SGHTA and CDR2 FQGNSA. CDR3 amino acids: CASSLLAGDGETQYF. CDR3 nucleotide sequence: TGTGCCAGCAGCCTCTTAGCGGGGGACGGAGAGACCCAGTACTTC.

This clonotype was detected a few times. The chain is built from TRBV12-3 or TRBV12-4 and TRBJ2-7; TRBD1 aligns across 7 bases. V lost 3 bases, J lost 11 bases, and 7 bases stayed unmatched. The CDR3 length is 12 residues. The CDR3 is CASSFEGARKYF. The CDR3 coding sequence is TGTGCCAGCAGTTTCGAGGGGGCTAGGAAGTACTTC.

The chain couples TRBV12-3 or TRBV12-4 to TRBJ1-3; D ambiguous. V shed 7 bases and J shed 0 bases, with 10 bases lying between them. The CDR3 has 14 amino acids. In DNA, the CDR3 is TGTGCCAGCAAAGATGGGGTCTCTGGAAACACCATATATTTT. As protein: CASKDGVSGNTIYF.

The rearrangement joins TRBV19 to TRBJ1-2; D is uncertain. The CDR3 runs 12 residues. Germline values: CDR1 LNHDA, CDR2 SQIVND (reference sequence). The V gene lost 7 bases and the J gene lost 5 bases, with 11 bases spanning the gap. CDR3 nucleotides: TGTGCCAGTACCGATATGTTGTATGGCTACACCTTC. Protein: CASTDMLYGYTF.

This clonotype was seen more than once but under ten times. This chain connects TRBV12-3 or TRBV12-4 to TRBJ2-2, with 10 nucleotides matching TRBD2. This CDR3 region has 14 residues. V trimming: 7 bases; J trimming: 6 bases; junction bases outside the gene matches: 5. Here the CDR3 DNA reads TGTGCCAGCATAAGCGGGGGGGCATCCGGGGAGCTGTTTTTT. It encodes CASISGGASGELFF.

This clonotype was seen only a few times. V usage is TRBV7-6 and J usage is TRBJ2-5; perhaps TRBD2 as D (6 bases). Per the germline V gene, CDR1 is SGHVS and CDR2 is FNYEAQ. V was trimmed by 3 bases and J by 1 base, leaving 12 bases between them. This CDR3 spans 15 amino acids. The CDR3 here is CASSFLANIQETQYF. In DNA, the CDR3 is TGTGCCAGCAGCTTCCTAGCGAATATCCAAGAGACCCAGTACTTC.

This clonotype was seen only a few times. The chain recombines TRBV12-5 with TRBJ1-4; 9 nucleotides agree with TRBD1. The CDR3 extends over 17 amino acids. Germline loops: CDR1 LGHNT, CDR2 FRNRAP. Trimming at V came to 5 bases and at J to 8 bases, leaving 15 bases not matched to a gene. This chain's CDR3 is CASGAGDRVAGEEKLFF. CDR3 DNA: TGTGCTAGTGGTGCCGGGGACAGGGTGGCCGGGGAAGAAAAACTGTTTTTT.